This T cell receptor beta chain was retrieved from a study of blood T cell repertoires in COVID-19. Study summary: Acute-phase and convalescent COVID-19 samples originated in the United States, Italy and Spain.

Germline CDR1 and CDR2: KGHDR and SFDVKD. V lost 5 bases, J lost 8 bases, and 15 bases stayed unmatched. This CDR3 has 17 residues. In the original processing: Scientists estimated how many nucleated cells there were by amplifying reference gene primers. Data came from immunoSEQ multiplex PCR; TCRdb stores just in-frame clones and leaves some out. From that table come the V and J calls and clone size; the DNA was used to work out D and trimming. The data hold just over 300,000 clones, with about 87% observed a single time. Each participant's cohort was designated according to participant-reported clinical history. In Cohort 3, a recovered donor had either two negative PCRs, clearance, or symptom resolution.

Input material: PBMCs or T cells enriched from blood (not recorded which). V and J are TRBV24-1 and TRBJ2-1; TRBD2 matches 9 bases. The clonotype was recovered from a woman under 30 who had recovered from COVID-19. As DNA, the CDR3 is TGTGCCACCAGTGCGATTGGTAGCGGGGGCCCGGAGGATGAGCAGTTCTTC. It is translated as CATSAIGSGGPEDEQFF.